A selection of T cell receptor beta chains follows, all from one sample in a study of beta chain features in type 1 diabetes. TCRdb keeps only in-frame clones here, not all; method: immunoSEQ multiplex PCR. The table includes roughly 330,000 clones, around an eighth detected once. Sequencing was carried out using naive CD4+ T cells from blood. All receptors derive from a woman aged 18-30 years with type 1 diabetes. Each CDR3 is given with its conserved first and last residue. The D gene is left open where the match is weak. Expanded clones get a size class; other rows say once, few or many, or leave the size out.

v_gene	d_gene	abundance	j_gene	CDR3nt	CDR3aa
TRBV11-2	NA	NA	TRBJ2-1	TGTGCCAGCAGGCCAGAAGACTACCCTCCCTACAATGAGCAGTTCTTC	CASRPEDYPPYNEQFF
TRBV19	TRBD2	NA	TRBJ2-1	TGTGCCAGTAGTATAGGCGGGGGGGTTAATGAGCAGTTCTTC	CASSIGGGVNEQFF
TRBV6-6	NA	few	TRBJ1-2	TGTGCCAGCAGTCTAGTCCCAGACGGAAACTTGGGCTACACCTTC	CASSLVPDGNLGYTF
TRBV14	NA	few	TRBJ2-1	TGTGCCAGCAGCCAAGGTGGGGGCCAGCACAATGAGCAGTTCTTC	CASSQGGGQHNEQFF
TRBV19	NA	NA	TRBJ2-2	TGTGCCAGTAGTGGCTGGGGGGAGCTGTTTTTT	CASSGWGELFF
TRBV30	NA	few	TRBJ1-1	TGTGCCTGGAGCTTCTCTCGGACAGACCTGAACACTGAAGCTTTCTTT	CAWSFSRTDLNTEAFF
TRBV19	NA	NA	TRBJ2-7	TGTGCCAGTAGAGGTCCGGGGTACGAGCAGTACTTC	CASRGPGYEQYF
TRBV29-1	NA	few	TRBJ2-4	TGCAGCGTTGAAGCCGCGACAGGTTCCGGAAACATTCAGTACTTC	CSVEAATGSGNIQYF
TRBV7-9	TRBD1	NA	TRBJ1-1	TGTGCCAGCAGACCAACAGGGGGTACTGAAGCTTTCTTT	CASRPTGGTEAFF
TRBV10-3	TRBD1	NA	TRBJ1-1	TGTGCCATCAGGGGACAGCAGAACACTGAAGCTTTCTTT	CAIRGQQNTEAFF
TRBV15	TRBD1	NA	TRBJ1-5	TGTGCCACCAGCAGAGACACAGGGGGAGGTCAGCCCCAGCATTTT	CATSRDTGGGQPQHF
TRBV30	NA	NA	TRBJ1-2	TGTGCCTGGAGTCCCGGGAATGGCTACACCTTC	CAWSPGNGYTF
TRBV18	TRBD1	NA	TRBJ2-1	TGTGCCAGCTCAGCCGGGACAGGGGTCGGTGAGCAGTTCTTC	CASSAGTGVGEQFF
TRBV5-4	NA	NA	TRBJ2-5	TGTGCCAGCAGCTTGACGGGAGCGGAGGAGACCCAGTACTTC	CASSLTGAEETQYF
TRBV11-3	NA	NA	TRBJ2-3	TGTGCCAGCAGTATTCTCGCTGGGCGGCAGTATTTT	CASSILAGRQYF
TRBV28	TRBD1	once	TRBJ1-5	TGTGCCAGCAGTTCTCCCAGGGGGACCCAGCATTTT	CASSSPRGTQHF
TRBV28	TRBD2	NA	TRBJ2-3	TGTGCCAGCAGTTCAGGAGCGGGAGCTGCAGATACGCAGTATTTT	CASSSGAGAADTQYF
TRBV11-2	TRBD2	NA	TRBJ2-5	TGTGCCAGCAGCCCAGGACTAGCGGGACTCCAAGAGACCCAGTACTTC	CASSPGLAGLQETQYF
TRBV11-3	TRBD1	NA	TRBJ2-1	TGTGCCAGCAGCCGAGACAGGGGCGATGAGCAGTTCTTC	CASSRDRGDEQFF
TRBV4-3	TRBD2	few	TRBJ2-4	TGCGCCAGCAGCCGTCAGAGGCTAGCGGGAGAAAACATTCAGTACTTC	CASSRQRLAGENIQYF
TRBV7-2	NA	few	TRBJ2-7	TGTGCCAGCAGCTTAGAGAGGGACTACGAGCAGTACTTC	CASSLERDYEQYF
TRBV29-1	TRBD1	NA	TRBJ1-1	TGCAGCGTTAGACAGGGGAGCGAGACTGAAGCTTTCTTT	CSVRQGSETEAFF
TRBV11-3	TRBD2	few	TRBJ2-5	TGTGCCAGCAGCCTCCGGACTAGCGAAGAGACCCAGTACTTC	CASSLRTSEETQYF
TRBV9	TRBD2	few	TRBJ2-3	TGTGCCAGCAGCGCAACACTTTGGAGCGGGAGTTCAGATACGCAGTATTTT	CASSATLWSGSSDTQYF
TRBV6-6	TRBD2	NA	TRBJ2-7	TGTGCCAGCTCGGGACTAGCGGGGACCTACGAGCAGTACTTC	CASSGLAGTYEQYF
TRBV7-2	TRBD1	few	TRBJ2-2	TGTGCCAGCAGCCGGCAGGGGGACACCGGGGAGCTGTTTTTT	CASSRQGDTGELFF
TRBV28	NA	NA	TRBJ1-2	TGTGCCAGCAGTTTGTCGAACCCCGCGGGTGGCTACACCTTC	CASSLSNPAGGYTF
TRBV7-9	TRBD1	NA	TRBJ1-2	TGTGCCAGCAGCGCGACAGGGGAAGGCTACACCTTC	CASSATGEGYTF
TRBV6-5	NA	few	TRBJ2-5	TGTGCCAGCAGTTACTCAGCTAGCGAAGAGACCCAGTACTTC	CASSYSASEETQYF
TRBV30	TRBD1	NA	TRBJ2-7	TGTGCCTGGAGTACGGGACAGGCCAACGAGCAGTACTTC	CAWSTGQANEQYF
TRBV5-1	TRBD2	NA	TRBJ2-1	TGCGCCAGCAGCCCGGGTGGCGGGAGTCATTACAATGAGCAGTTCTTC	CASSPGGGSHYNEQFF
TRBV11-2	TRBD1	NA	TRBJ1-1	TGTGCCAGCAGCTACAGACGGGACAGGGCACTTACGGCTTTCTTT	CASSYRRDRALTAFF
TRBV2	TRBD1	few	TRBJ1-5	TGTGCCAGCAGTGGACAGGGCCGCTACAATCAGCCCCAGCATTTT	CASSGQGRYNQPQHF
TRBV7-8	NA	few	TRBJ2-3	TGTGCCAGCAGCCCGCCGGTCCCCGATACGCAGTATTTT	CASSPPVPDTQYF
TRBV5-4	NA	few	TRBJ2-3	TGTGCCAGCAGCCCGCTGCGGGCAGATACGCAGTATTTT	CASSPLRADTQYF
TRBV19	NA	NA	TRBJ2-1	TGTGCCAGTACCCGGAGTTTATACAATGAGCAGTTCTTC	CASTRSLYNEQFF
TRBV5-6	TRBD1	few	TRBJ2-6	TGTGCCAGCAGCCTAAGGGGGCCTGGGGCCAACGTCCTGACTTTC	CASSLRGPGANVLTF